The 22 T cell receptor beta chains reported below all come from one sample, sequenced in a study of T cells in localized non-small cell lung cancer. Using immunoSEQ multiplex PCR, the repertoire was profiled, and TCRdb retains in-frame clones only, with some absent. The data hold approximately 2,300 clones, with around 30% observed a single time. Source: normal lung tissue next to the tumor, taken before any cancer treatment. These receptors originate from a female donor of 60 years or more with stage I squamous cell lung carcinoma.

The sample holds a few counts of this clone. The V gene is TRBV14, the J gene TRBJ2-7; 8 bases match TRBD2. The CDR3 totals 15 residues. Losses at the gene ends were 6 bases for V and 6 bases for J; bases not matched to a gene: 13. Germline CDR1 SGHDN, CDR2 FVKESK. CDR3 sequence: CASSHLIAGNGEQYF. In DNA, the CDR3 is TGTGCCAGCAGTCACCTTATAGCGGGAAATGGCGAGCAGTACTTC.

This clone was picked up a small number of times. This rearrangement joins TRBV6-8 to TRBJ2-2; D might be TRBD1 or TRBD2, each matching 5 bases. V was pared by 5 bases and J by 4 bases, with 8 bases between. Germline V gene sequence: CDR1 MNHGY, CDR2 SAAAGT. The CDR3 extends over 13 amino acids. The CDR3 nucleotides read TGTGCCAGCAGTACCGGGACCACCGGGGAGCTGTTTTTT. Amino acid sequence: CASSTGTTGELFF.

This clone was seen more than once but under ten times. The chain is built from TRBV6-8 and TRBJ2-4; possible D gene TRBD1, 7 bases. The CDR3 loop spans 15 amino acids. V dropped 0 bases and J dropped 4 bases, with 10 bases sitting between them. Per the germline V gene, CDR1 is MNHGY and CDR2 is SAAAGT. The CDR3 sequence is CASSYSTGRKNIQYF. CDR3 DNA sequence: TGTGCCAGCAGTTACTCGACAGGGAGGAAAAACATTCAGTACTTC.

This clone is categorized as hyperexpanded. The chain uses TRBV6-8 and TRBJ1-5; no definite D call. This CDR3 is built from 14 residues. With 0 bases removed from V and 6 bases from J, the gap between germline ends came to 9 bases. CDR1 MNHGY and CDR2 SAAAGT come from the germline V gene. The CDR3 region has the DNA TGTGCCAGCAGTTACTCCGATTGGGGTCAGCCCCAGCATTTT. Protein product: CASSYSDWGQPQHF.

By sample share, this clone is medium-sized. CDR3 amino acids: CSGRGLARTDTQYF. CDR3 nucleotides: TGCAGCGGGCGTGGGCTAGCCCGCACAGATACGCAGTATTTT. The chain links TRBV29-1 to TRBJ2-3; tentative D call: TRBD2 (5 bases). CDR3 size: 14 residues. Trimming shortened V by 7 bases and J by 1 base, and 15 bases separated the two germline ends. Germline V gene data show CDR1 as SQVTM and CDR2 as ANQGSEA.

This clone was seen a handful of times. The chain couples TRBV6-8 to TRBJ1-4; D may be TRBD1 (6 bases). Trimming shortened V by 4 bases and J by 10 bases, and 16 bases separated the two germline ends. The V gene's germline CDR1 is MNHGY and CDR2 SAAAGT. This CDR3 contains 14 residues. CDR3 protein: CASSFGTKSGKLFF. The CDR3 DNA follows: TGTGCCAGCAGTTTTGGGACAAAAAGTGGAAAACTGTTTTTT.

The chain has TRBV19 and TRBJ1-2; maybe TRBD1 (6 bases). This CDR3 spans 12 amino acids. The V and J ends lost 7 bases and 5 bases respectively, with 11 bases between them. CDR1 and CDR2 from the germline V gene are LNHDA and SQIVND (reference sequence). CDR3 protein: CASKNREYGYTF. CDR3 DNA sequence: TGTGCCAGTAAGAACAGGGAGTATGGCTACACCTTC.

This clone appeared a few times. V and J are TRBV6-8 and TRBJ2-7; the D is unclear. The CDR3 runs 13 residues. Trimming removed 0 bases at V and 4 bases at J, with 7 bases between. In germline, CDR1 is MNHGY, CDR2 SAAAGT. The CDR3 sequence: CASSYSVGYEQYF. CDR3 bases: TGTGCCAGCAGTTACTCCGTGGGGTACGAGCAGTACTTC.

The DNA of the CDR3 is TGTGCCAGCAATGTAGCGGGCAATCAGCCCCAGCATTTT. It specifies CASNVAGNQPQHF. This sequence joins TRBV28 and TRBJ1-5, with D hard to call. The V gene's germline CDR1 is MDHEN and CDR2 SYDVKM. The CDR3 length is 13 residues. V dropped 7 bases and J dropped 2 bases, with 9 bases sitting between them.

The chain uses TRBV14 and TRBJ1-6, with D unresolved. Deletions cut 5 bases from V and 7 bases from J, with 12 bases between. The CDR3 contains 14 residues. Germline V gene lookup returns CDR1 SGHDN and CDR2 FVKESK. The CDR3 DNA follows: TGTGCCAGCAGCTTTACAAGCGGGAATTCACCCCTCCACTTT. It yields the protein CASSFTSGNSPLHF.

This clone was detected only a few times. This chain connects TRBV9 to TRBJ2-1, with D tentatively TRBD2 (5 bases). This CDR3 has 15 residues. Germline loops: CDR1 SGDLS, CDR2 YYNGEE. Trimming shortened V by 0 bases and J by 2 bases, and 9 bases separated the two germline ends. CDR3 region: CASSVGSGTYNEQFF. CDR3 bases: TGTGCCAGCAGCGTAGGCAGCGGAACCTACAATGAGCAGTTCTTC.

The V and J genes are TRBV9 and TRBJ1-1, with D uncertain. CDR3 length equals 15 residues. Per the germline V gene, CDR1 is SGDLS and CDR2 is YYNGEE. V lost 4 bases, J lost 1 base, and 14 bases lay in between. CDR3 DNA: TGTGCCAGCAGCCTCCTGGGGTGGGGGAACACTGAAGCTTTCTTT. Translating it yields CASSLLGWGNTEAFF.

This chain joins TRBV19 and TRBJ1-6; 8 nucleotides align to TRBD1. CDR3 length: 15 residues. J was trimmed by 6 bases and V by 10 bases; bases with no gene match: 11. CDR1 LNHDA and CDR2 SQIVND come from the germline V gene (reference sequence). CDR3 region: CATQEDRVSNSPLHF. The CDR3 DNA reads TGTGCCACGCAAGAGGACAGGGTATCTAATTCACCCCTCCACTTT.

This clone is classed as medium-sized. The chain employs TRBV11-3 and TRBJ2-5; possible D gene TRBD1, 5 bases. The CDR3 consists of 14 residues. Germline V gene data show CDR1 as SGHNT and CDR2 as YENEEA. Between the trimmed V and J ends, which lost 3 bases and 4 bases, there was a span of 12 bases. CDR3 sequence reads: CASSLGSRVETQYF. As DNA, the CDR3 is TGTGCCAGCAGCTTGGGAAGCAGGGTAGAGACCCAGTACTTC.

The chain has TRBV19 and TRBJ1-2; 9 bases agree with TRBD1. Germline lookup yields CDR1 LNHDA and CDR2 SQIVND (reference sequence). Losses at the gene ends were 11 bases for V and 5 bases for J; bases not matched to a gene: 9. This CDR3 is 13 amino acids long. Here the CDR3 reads CAAVQGQGYGYTF. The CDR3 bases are TGTGCCGCCGTTCAGGGACAGGGATATGGCTACACCTTC.

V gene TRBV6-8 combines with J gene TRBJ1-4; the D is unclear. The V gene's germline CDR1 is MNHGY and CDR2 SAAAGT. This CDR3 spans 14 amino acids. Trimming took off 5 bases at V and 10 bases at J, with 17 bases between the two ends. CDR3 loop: CASSDDAWVGKLFF. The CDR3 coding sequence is TGTGCCAGCAGTGATGATGCTTGGGTCGGAAAACTGTTTTTT.

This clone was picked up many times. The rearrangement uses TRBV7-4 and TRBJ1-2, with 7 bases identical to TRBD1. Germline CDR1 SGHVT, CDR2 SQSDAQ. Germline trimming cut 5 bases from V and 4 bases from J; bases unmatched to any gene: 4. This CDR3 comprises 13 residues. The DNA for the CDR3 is TGTGCCAGCAGCAGTACAGGGGTCTATGGCTACACCTTC. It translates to CASSSTGVYGYTF. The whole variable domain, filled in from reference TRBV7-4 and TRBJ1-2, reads GAGVSQSPRYKVAKRGRDVALRCDSISGHVTLYWYRQTLGQGSEVLTYSQSDAQRDKSGRPSGRFSAERPERSVSTLKIQRTEQGDSAVYLCASSSTGVYGYTFGSGTRLTVV.

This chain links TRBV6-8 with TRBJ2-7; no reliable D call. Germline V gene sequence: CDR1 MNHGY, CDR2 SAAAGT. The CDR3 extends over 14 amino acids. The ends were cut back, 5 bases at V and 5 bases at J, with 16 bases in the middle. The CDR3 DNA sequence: TGTGCCAGCAGTGCCGTGACGACGGCAGACGAGCAGTACGTC. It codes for CASSAVTTADEQYV.

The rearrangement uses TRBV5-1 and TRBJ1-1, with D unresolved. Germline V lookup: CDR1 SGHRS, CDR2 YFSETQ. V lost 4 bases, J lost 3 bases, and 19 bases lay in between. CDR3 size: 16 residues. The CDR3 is CASSPTLVVWDTEAFF. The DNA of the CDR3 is TGCGCCAGCAGCCCTACCCTAGTCGTTTGGGACACTGAAGCTTTCTTT. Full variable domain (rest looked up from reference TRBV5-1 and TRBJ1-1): KAGVTQTPRYLIKTRGQQVTLSCSPISGHRSVSWYQQTPGQGLQFLFEYFSETQRNKGNFPGRFSGRQFSNSRSEMNVSTLELGDSALYLCASSPTLVVWDTEAFFGQGTRLTVV.

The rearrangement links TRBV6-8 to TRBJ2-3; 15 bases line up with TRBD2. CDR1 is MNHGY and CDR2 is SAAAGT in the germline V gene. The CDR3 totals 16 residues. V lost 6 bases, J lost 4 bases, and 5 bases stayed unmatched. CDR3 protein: CASSGWTSGGADTQYF. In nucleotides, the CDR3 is TGTGCCAGCAGCGGGTGGACTAGCGGGGGGGCAGATACGCAGTATTTT.

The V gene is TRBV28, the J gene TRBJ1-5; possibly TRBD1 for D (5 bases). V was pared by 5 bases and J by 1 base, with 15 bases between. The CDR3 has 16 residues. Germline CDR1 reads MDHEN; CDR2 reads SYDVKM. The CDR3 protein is CASSPSQGRSNQPQHF. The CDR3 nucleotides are TGTGCCAGCAGTCCCTCCCAGGGAAGAAGCAATCAGCCCCAGCATTTT.

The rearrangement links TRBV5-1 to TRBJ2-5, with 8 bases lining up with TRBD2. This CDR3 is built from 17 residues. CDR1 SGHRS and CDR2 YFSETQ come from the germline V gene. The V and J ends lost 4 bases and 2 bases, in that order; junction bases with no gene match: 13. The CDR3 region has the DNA TGCGCCAGCAGCCCGGGGGCTATAGCGGGGCGACAAGAGACCCAGTACTTC. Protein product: CASSPGAIAGRQETQYF.